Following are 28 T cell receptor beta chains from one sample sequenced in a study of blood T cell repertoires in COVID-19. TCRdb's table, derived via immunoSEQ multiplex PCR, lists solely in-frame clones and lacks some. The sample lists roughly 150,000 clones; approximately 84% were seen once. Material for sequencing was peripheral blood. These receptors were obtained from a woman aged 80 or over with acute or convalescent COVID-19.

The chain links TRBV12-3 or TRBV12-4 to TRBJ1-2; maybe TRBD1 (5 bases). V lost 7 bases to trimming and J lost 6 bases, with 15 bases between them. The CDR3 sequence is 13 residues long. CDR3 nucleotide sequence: TGTGCCAGCACCTCCCTCGGGGGAAATGGCTACACCTTC. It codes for CASTSLGGNGYTF.

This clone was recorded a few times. The CDR3 spells CASSFQAGTDTQYF. CDR3 in DNA: TGTGCCAGCAGCTTCCAGGCAGGCACAGATACGCAGTATTTT. V and J are TRBV7-8 and TRBJ2-3; D is undetermined. Looked up from germline, CDR1 is SGHVS and CDR2 is FQNEAQ. Trimming removed 3 bases from V and 1 base from J, with 8 bases in between. The CDR3 totals 14 residues.

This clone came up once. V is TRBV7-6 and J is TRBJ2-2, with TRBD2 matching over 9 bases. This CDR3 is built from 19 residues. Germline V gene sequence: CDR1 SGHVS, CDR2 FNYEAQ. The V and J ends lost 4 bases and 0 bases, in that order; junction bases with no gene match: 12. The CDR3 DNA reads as TGTGCCAGCAGCTCCCCCAGACTAAGCGGGGGGCCGAACACCGGGGAGCTGTTTTTT. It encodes CASSSPRLSGGPNTGELFF.

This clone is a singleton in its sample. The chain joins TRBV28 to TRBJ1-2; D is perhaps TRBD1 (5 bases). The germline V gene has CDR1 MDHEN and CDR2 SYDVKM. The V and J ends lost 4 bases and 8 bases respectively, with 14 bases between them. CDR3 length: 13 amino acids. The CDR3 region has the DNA TGTGCCAGCAGTTCCGACAGTTTAGGGGGCTACACCTTC. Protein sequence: CASSSDSLGGYTF.

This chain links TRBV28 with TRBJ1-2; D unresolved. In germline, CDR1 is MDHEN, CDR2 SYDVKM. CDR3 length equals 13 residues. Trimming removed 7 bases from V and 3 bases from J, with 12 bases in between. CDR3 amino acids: CASNPATYYGYTF. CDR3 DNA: TGTGCCAGCAACCCCGCTACCTACTATGGCTACACCTTC.

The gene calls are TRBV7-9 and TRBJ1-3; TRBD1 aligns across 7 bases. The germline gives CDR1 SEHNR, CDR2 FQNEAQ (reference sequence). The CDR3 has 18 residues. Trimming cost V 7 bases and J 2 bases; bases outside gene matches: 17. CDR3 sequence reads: CASTSFGRRTGPGNTIYF. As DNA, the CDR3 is TGTGCCAGCACCAGCTTTGGTAGACGGACAGGCCCTGGAAACACCATATATTTT.

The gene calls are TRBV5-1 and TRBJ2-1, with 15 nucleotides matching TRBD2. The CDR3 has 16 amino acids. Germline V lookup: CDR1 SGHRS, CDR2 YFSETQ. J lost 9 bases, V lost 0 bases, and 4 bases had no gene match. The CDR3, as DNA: TGCGCCAGCAGCTTGGCTGGGACTAGCGGGGGGTCTGAGCAGTTCTTC. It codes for CASSLAGTSGGSEQFF.

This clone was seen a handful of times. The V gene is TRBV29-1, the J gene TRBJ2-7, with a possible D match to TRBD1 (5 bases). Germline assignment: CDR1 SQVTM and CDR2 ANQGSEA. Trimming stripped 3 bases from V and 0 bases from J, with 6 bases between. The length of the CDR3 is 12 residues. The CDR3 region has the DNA TGCAGCGTTGAGGACAACTCCTACGAGCAGTACTTC. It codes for CSVEDNSYEQYF.

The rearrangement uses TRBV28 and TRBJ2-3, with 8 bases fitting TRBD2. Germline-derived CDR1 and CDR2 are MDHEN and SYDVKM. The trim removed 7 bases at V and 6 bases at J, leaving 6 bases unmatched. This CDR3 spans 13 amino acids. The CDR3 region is CASKAGGGDTQYF. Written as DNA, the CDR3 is TGTGCCAGCAAGGCGGGAGGCGGGGATACGCAGTATTTT.

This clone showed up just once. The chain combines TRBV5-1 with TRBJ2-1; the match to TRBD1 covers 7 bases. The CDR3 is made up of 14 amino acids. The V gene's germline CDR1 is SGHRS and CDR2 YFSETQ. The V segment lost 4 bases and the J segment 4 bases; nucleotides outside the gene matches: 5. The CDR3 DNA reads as TGCGCCAGCAGCACCGGACAGGAGTACAATGAGCAGTTCTTC. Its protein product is CASSTGQEYNEQFF.

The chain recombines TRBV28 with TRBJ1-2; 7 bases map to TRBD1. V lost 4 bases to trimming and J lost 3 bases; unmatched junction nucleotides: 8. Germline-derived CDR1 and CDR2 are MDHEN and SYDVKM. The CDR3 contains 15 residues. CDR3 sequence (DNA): TGTGCCAGCAGTTCTCCCTCGGGACAGCACTATGGCTACACCTTC. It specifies CASSSPSGQHYGYTF.

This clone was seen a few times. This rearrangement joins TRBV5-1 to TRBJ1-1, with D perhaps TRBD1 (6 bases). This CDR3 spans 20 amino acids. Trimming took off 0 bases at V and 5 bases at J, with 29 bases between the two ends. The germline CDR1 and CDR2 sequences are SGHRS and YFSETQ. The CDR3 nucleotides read TGCGCCAGCAGCTTGGGGCCAAGCCGGGGGGGCGAGGGTAAGAGAACTGAAGCTTTCTTT. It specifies CASSLGPSRGGEGKRTEAFF.

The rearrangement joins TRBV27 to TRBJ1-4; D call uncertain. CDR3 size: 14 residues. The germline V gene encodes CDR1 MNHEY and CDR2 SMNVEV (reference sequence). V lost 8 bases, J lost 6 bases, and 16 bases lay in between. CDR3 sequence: CASGLRASYEKLFF. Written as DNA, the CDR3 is TGTGCCAGCGGCTTGAGGGCGTCTTATGAAAAACTGTTTTTT.

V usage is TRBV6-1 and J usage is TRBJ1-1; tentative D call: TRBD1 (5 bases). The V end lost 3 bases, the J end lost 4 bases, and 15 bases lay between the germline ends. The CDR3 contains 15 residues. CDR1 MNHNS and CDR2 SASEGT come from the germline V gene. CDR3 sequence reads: CASSESGGEVTEAFF. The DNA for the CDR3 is TGTGCCAGCAGTGAGAGTGGGGGGGAGGTCACTGAAGCTTTCTTT.

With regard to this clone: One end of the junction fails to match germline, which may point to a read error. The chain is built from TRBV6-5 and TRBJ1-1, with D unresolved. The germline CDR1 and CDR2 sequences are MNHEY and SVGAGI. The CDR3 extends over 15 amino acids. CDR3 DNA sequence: TGTGCCAGCAGTGACTCCTTCGGTATGAACACTGAAGCTTTCTTT. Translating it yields CASSDSFGMNTEAFF.

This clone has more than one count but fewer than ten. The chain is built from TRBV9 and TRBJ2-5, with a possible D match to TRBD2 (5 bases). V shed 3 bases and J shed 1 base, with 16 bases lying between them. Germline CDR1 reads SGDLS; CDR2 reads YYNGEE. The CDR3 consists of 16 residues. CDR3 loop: CASSASGAAIQETQYF. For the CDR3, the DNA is TGTGCCAGCAGCGCCAGCGGCGCCGCGATCCAAGAGACCCAGTACTTC.

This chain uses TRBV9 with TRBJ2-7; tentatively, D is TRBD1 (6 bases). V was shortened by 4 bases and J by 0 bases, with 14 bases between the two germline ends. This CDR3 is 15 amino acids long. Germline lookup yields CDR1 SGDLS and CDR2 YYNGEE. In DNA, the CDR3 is TGTGCCAGCAGCCTCCAGGGGAATCCCTCCTACGAGCAGTACTTC. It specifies CASSLQGNPSYEQYF.

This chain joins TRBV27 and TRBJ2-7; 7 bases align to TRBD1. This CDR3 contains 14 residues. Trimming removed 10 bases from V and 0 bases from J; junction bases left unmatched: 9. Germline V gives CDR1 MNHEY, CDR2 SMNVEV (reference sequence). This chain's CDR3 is CAIPRQGDSYEQYF. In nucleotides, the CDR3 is TGTGCCATCCCTCGCCAGGGGGACTCCTACGAGCAGTACTTC.

CDR3 bases: TGTGCCAGCAGCACCCCCCAGGGAGCAGGGGTCTCCTACGAGCAGTACTTC. Its protein is CASSTPQGAGVSYEQYF. The V and J genes are TRBV21-1 and TRBJ2-7; the table names TRBD1, a call not compared with the DNA. TRBV21-1 represents a pseudogene. CDR3 length: 17 residues.

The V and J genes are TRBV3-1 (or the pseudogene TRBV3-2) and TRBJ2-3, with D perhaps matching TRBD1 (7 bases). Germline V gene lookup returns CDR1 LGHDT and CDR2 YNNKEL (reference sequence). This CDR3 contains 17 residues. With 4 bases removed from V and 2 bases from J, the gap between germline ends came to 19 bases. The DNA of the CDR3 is TGTGCCAGCAGCCCCGCAGGGGGGTTGCAACACACAGATACGCAGTATTTT. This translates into CASSPAGGLQHTDTQYF.

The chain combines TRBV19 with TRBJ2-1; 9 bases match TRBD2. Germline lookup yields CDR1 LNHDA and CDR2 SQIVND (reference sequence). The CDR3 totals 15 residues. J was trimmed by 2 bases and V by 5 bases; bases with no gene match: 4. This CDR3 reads CASSQRGGAYNEQFF. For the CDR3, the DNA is TGTGCCAGTAGTCAGCGCGGGGGGGCCTACAATGAGCAGTTCTTC.

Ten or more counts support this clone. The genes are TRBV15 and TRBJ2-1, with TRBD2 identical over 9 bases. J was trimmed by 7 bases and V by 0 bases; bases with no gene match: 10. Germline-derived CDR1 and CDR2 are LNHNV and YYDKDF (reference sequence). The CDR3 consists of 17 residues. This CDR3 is CATSRDRAAGGRNEQFF. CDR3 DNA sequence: TGTGCCACCAGCAGAGATCGAGCAGCGGGGGGACGAAATGAGCAGTTCTTC.

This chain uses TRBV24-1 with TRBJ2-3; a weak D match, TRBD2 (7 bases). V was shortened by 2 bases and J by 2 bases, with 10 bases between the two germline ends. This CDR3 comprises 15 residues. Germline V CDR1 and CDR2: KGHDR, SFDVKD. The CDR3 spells CATSDSGDYTDTQYF. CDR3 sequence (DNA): TGTGCCACCAGTGATTCAGGGGACTACACAGATACGCAGTATTTT.

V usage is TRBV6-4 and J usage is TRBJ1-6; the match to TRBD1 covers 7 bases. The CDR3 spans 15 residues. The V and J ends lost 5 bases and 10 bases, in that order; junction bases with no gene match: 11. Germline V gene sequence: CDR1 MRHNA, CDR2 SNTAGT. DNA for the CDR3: TGTGCCAGCAGTAGAGTAGGCAGGGGGGACTCACCCCTCCACTTT. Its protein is CASSRVGRGDSPLHF.

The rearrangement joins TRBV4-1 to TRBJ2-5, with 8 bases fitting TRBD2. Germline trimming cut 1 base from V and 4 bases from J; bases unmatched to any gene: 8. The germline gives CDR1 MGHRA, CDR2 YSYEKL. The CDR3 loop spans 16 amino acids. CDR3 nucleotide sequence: TGCGCCAGCAGCCAAGGTCTAGCGGGTGCCCGAGAGACCCAGTACTTC. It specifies CASSQGLAGARETQYF.

CDR3 sequence reads: CSVAGGVVNTEAFF. The CDR3 nucleotides read TGCAGCGTTGCGGGAGGGGTCGTGAACACTGAAGCTTTCTTT. V usage is TRBV29-1 and J usage is TRBJ1-1; D may be TRBD1 (5 bases). Germline assignment: CDR1 SQVTM and CDR2 ANQGSEA. There are 14 residues in the CDR3. With 4 bases removed from V and 0 bases from J, the gap between germline ends came to 12 bases.

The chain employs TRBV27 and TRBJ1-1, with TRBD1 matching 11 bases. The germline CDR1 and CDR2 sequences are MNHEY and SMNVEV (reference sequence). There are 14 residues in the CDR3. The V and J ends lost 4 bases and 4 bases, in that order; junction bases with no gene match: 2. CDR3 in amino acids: CASSSGQGGTEAFF. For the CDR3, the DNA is TGTGCCAGCAGTTCGGGACAGGGGGGCACTGAAGCTTTCTTT.

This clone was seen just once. The CDR3 loop is CASIQQPYQVGTEAFF. DNA for the CDR3: TGTGCCAGCATCCAACAGCCATACCAAGTGGGCACTGAAGCTTTCTTT. V gene TRBV7-2 combines with J gene TRBJ1-1; D uncertain. Germline V gene sequence: CDR1 SGHTA, CDR2 FQGNSA. The V gene lost 7 bases and the J gene lost 4 bases, with 22 bases spanning the gap. The CDR3 runs 16 residues. Full variable domain (rest looked up from reference TRBV7-2 and TRBJ1-1): GAGVSQSPSNKVTEKGKDVELRCDPISGHTALYWYRQSLGQGLEFLIYFQGNSAPDKSGLPSDRFSAERTGGSVSTLTIQRTQQEDSAVYLCASIQQPYQVGTEAFFGQGTRLTVV.